One sample yielded the 14 T cell receptor beta chains listed below, sequenced in a study of response to subunit inactivated influenza vaccine. TCRdb re-derived calls from the RT-PCR reads in MiXCR, one entry per CDR3 protein. The sample records hundreds of thousands of distinct CDR3 sequences, roughly 14% being singletons. The sample in question was PBMCs from blood, obtained roughly 15 days before vaccination. The source of these receptors is a man between 50 and 59 years old who received an inactivated influenza vaccine.

The V gene is TRBV5-1, the J gene TRBJ2-2, with 15 bases aligning to TRBD2. This CDR3 has 16 amino acids. Germline-derived CDR1 and CDR2 are SGHRS and YFSETQ. The V gene end was trimmed by 3 bases and the J gene end by 6 bases; junction bases not matched to a gene: 3. CDR3 sequence reads: CASSYGLAGGPGELFF. The CDR3 nucleotides read TGCGCCAGCAGCTACGGACTAGCGGGGGGGCCCGGGGAGCTGTTTTTT.

The chain uses TRBV10-3 and TRBJ2-3; 7 nucleotides agree with TRBD2. The J segment lost 0 bases and the V segment lost 8 bases, leaving 8 bases of the junction unmatched. CDR1 and CDR2 (germline): ENHRY, SYGVKD. The CDR3 contains 15 residues. This CDR3 is CAIGGTGGSTDTQYF. Written as DNA, the CDR3 is TGTGCCATCGGGGGAACGGGGGGAAGCACAGATACGCAGTATTTT.

This clonotype was counted a few times. V is TRBV13 and J is TRBJ1-1; D not resolved. CDR1 and CDR2 from the germline V gene are PRHDT and FYEKMQ (reference sequence). This CDR3 is 15 amino acids long. V lost 5 bases and J 1 base, leaving 14 bases between the germline ends. The CDR3 DNA sequence: TGTGCCAGCAGCCCGGAAAGATGGAGGAACACTGAAGCTTTCTTT. This gives the protein CASSPERWRNTEAFF.

This chain links TRBV20-1 with TRBJ2-1, with TRBD2 identical over 10 bases. The ends lost 5 bases at V and 6 bases at J; junction bases unmatched: 4. Germline V gene sequence: CDR1 DFQATT, CDR2 SNEGSKA (reference sequence). This CDR3 comprises 13 residues. The CDR3 here is CSAFLAGANEQFF. CDR3 coding DNA: TGCAGTGCTTTCCTAGCGGGAGCCAATGAGCAGTTCTTC.

The genes are TRBV6-2 or TRBV6-3 and TRBJ2-1, with 7 positions matching TRBD2. Per germline, CDR1 MNHEY and CDR2 SVGEGT. This CDR3 has 16 amino acids. The J segment lost 0 bases and the V segment lost 8 bases, leaving 10 bases of the junction unmatched. The CDR3 region has the DNA TGTGCCAGCGCTGTGGCTAGCGGTTACTCCTACAATGAGCAGTTCTTC. This sequence encodes CASAVASGYSYNEQFF.

J is TRBJ2-2 and V is TRBV2; 14 bases are a match to TRBD2. This CDR3 region has 16 residues. Germline-derived CDR1 and CDR2 are SNHLY and FYNNEI. The V and J ends lost 6 bases and 4 bases, in that order; junction bases with no gene match: 4. This chain's CDR3 is CASRGTSGGGTGELFF. CDR3 nucleotide sequence: TGTGCCAGCAGGGGGACTAGCGGGGGAGGCACCGGGGAGCTGTTTTTT.

The table lists this clonotype with many counts. This rearrangement joins TRBV20-1 to TRBJ2-7, with a weak D call TRBD2 (5 bases). V was shortened by 3 bases and J by 5 bases, with 20 bases between the two germline ends. CDR3 length equals 15 residues. Per the germline V gene, CDR1 is DFQATT and CDR2 is SNEGSKA (reference sequence). The CDR3 protein is CSARSPEGTFNEQYF. CDR3 sequence (DNA): TGCAGTGCTAGGAGCCCAGAGGGAACTTTCAACGAGCAGTACTTC.

This chain uses TRBV4-3 with TRBJ2-7, with D possibly matching TRBD1 (6 bases). The CDR3 is made up of 15 amino acids. Trimming removed 1 base from V and 3 bases from J, with 13 bases in between. CDR1 and CDR2 (germline): LGHNA, YSLEER. The CDR3 DNA reads TGCGCCAGCAGCCAAGTATTAACAGGGAACTACGAGCAGTACTTC. This sequence encodes CASSQVLTGNYEQYF.

This clonotype has a count of ten or more. The V and J genes are TRBV6-5 and TRBJ2-1, with TRBD1 as a possible D gene (6 bases). The germline gives CDR1 MNHEY, CDR2 SVGAGI. Trimming left V 2 bases short and J 3 bases short, with 11 bases between. The CDR3 runs to 15 residues. The CDR3 DNA is TGTGCCAGCAGTTACATTACAGGGAGCTACAATGAGCAGTTCTTC. As protein: CASSYITGSYNEQFF.

This clonotype was observed a few times. The gene calls are TRBV4-1 and TRBJ2-1; weak D call: TRBD1 (5 bases). The germline V gene has CDR1 MGHRA and CDR2 YSYEKL. Deletions cut 1 base from V and 14 bases from J, with 24 bases between. This CDR3 has 16 amino acids. The CDR3 sequence: CASSQGVWTNPQSEFF. The CDR3 DNA reads as TGCGCCAGCAGCCAAGGTGTGTGGACAAATCCCCAATCGGAGTTCTTC.

J is TRBJ2-5 and V is TRBV5-6; 7 nucleotides match TRBD2. Per germline, CDR1 SGHDT and CDR2 YYEEEE. This CDR3 has 15 amino acids. V gave up 6 bases and J gave up 3 bases; unmatched junction bases: 11. This chain's CDR3 is CASIPGPSGKETQYF. CDR3 bases: TGTGCCAGCATCCCAGGTCCTAGCGGCAAAGAGACCCAGTACTTC.

This chain connects TRBV9 to TRBJ2-2, with D uncertain. V lost 3 bases to trimming and J lost 8 bases, with 14 bases between them. Germline V gives CDR1 SGDLS, CDR2 YYNGEE. The CDR3 is made up of 14 amino acids. In DNA, the CDR3 is TGTGCCAGCAGCGGGACCCCTCGTGGGGGGGAGCTGTTTTTT. It specifies CASSGTPRGGELFF.

This chain uses TRBV12-3 or TRBV12-4 with TRBJ2-5; D may be TRBD2 (5 bases). The CDR3 consists of 16 residues. Trimming pared 1 base from V and 9 bases from J, leaving 21 bases between. CDR3: CASSLGAPGLGSAQYF. Written as DNA, the CDR3 is TGTGCCAGCAGTTTAGGTGCGCCTGGACTGGGATCGGCCCAGTACTTC.

This clonotype was seen only a few times. The chain combines TRBV20-1 with TRBJ2-7; D unresolved. V was clipped by 2 bases and J by 3 bases, with 5 bases between them. Per the germline V gene, CDR1 is DFQATT and CDR2 is SNEGSKA (reference sequence). The CDR3 totals 11 residues. This CDR3 reads CSARRDYEQYF. The CDR3 DNA reads as TGCAGTGCTAGACGAGACTACGAGCAGTACTTC.